These 6 T cell receptor beta chains were sequenced from one sample in a study of blood T cell repertoires in COVID-19. Libraries were prepared by immunoSEQ multiplex PCR; TCRdb keeps only in-frame clonotypes and omits some of them. The sample shows 150,000 to 200,000 clones, about 88% of them seen only once. The specimen was PBMCs or T cells enriched from blood (not recorded which). Every receptor here comes from a woman aged 18 to 35 who had recovered from COVID-19.

The chain employs TRBV10-1 and TRBJ2-2, with D perhaps TRBD2 (5 bases). The CDR3 extends over 14 amino acids. Deletions cut 5 bases from V and 3 bases from J, with 10 bases between. Germline values: CDR1 WNHNN, CDR2 SYGVQD (reference sequence). As DNA, the CDR3 is TGCGCCAGCAGTTCGGACTCCCACACCGGGGAGCTGTTTTTT. This translates into CASSSDSHTGELFF.

V gene TRBV5-6 combines with J gene TRBJ2-1; no clear D. This CDR3 region has 14 residues. The germline V and J ends were trimmed by 1 base and 5 bases, with 10 bases remaining between them. The V gene's germline CDR1 is SGHDT and CDR2 YYEEEE. The CDR3: CASSLWSVHNEQFF. The CDR3, as DNA: TGTGCCAGCAGCTTGTGGAGCGTCCACAATGAGCAGTTCTTC.

This chain joins TRBV10-3 and TRBJ2-2, with 7 bases fitting TRBD2. Germline V gives CDR1 ENHRY, CDR2 SYGVKD. The CDR3 runs 15 residues. V shed 4 bases and J 2 bases; nucleotides not matched to a gene: 4. CDR3 DNA: TGTGCCATCAGTGGGGGGGGTGACAACACCGGGGAGCTGTTTTTT. It encodes CAISGGGDNTGELFF.

V and J are TRBV7-6 and TRBJ2-1, with 7 nucleotides matching TRBD2. The CDR3 consists of 14 residues. The V segment lost 1 base and the J segment 9 bases; nucleotides outside the gene matches: 6. Germline CDR1 is SGHVS and CDR2 is FNYEAQ. The CDR3 is CASSLGGRAGEQFF. In DNA form, the CDR3 reads TGTGCCAGCAGCTTAGGTGGGAGGGCCGGTGAGCAGTTCTTC.

This chain links TRBV5-1 with TRBJ2-2, with a possible D match to TRBD1 (6 bases). There are 15 residues in the CDR3. Germline values: CDR1 SGHRS, CDR2 YFSETQ. V lost 2 bases and J lost 2, with 10 bases in between. Here the CDR3 DNA reads TGCGCCAGCAGCTTCGACAGGACTAACACCGGGGAGCTGTTTTTT. This codes for CASSFDRTNTGELFF.

The rearrangement joins TRBV9 to TRBJ2-1; 10 nucleotides line up with TRBD2. J gave up 7 bases and V 4 bases, and 8 bases lay outside the gene matches. From germline, CDR1 is SGDLS and CDR2 YYNGEE. The CDR3 loop spans 15 amino acids. The CDR3 nucleotides read TGTGCCAGCAGCCCGGACTTAGCGGGAGGTAATGAGCAGTTCTTC. Protein product: CASSPDLAGGNEQFF.